These T cell receptor beta chains were read from a single sample in a study of Graves' ophthalmopathy and Graves' hyperthyroidism. One entry per CDR3 protein results from TCRdb running MiXCR on the multiplex PCR reads. The sample records a few hundred thousand distinct CDR3 sequences, roughly 21% being singletons. Sequencing input: peripheral blood. These receptors were obtained from a woman aged 18-29 years with stable Graves' hyperthyroidism. The CDR3 runs from the conserved cysteine through the conserved F or W. D genes are given only for firm matches. Size is stated for part of the rows, as once, few or many counts, or as a class when the clone is expanded.

TRBJ2-5,TRBV12-3/TRBV12-4,-,-,CASSSGPGGETQYF,TGTGCCAGCAGTTCCGGACCGGGCGGGGAGACCCAGTACTTC
TRBJ1-5,TRBV4-1,-,many,CASSQLGASNQPQHF,TGCGCCAGCAGCCAACTGGGGGCTAGCAATCAGCCCCAGCATTTT
TRBJ1-5,TRBV12-3/TRBV12-4,-,many,CASSLEAYSNQPQHF,TGTGCCAGCAGTCTAGAAGCCTATAGCAATCAGCCCCAGCATTTT
TRBJ2-2,TRBV10-3,-,many,CAIRGLERDGIGTGELFF,TGTGCCATCAGGGGACTTGAACGTGACGGGATAGGCACCGGGGAGCTGTTTTTT
TRBJ1-6,TRBV4-1,-,-,CASSQARDKGSPLHF,TGCGCCAGCAGCCAAGCCAGGGATAAGGGTTCACCCCTCCACTTT
TRBJ2-7,TRBV4-1,TRBD2,many,CASSQGASGNHEQYF,TGCGCCAGCAGCCAAGGTGCTAGCGGGAACCACGAGCAGTACTTC
TRBJ2-3,TRBV6-5,-,-,CASSFQGTDTQYF,TGTGCCAGCAGTTTCCAAGGCACAGATACGCAGTATTTT
TRBJ2-5,TRBV12-3/TRBV12-4,TRBD1,many,CASSSPLGQGETQYF,TGTGCCAGCAGTTCACCCTTGGGACAGGGGGAGACCCAGTACTTC
TRBJ1-5,TRBV20-1,TRBD1,many,CSASGQGRDQPQHF,TGCAGTGCTTCCGGACAGGGTAGGGATCAGCCCCAGCATTTT
TRBJ2-7,TRBV20-1,-,many,CSAGWTNSYEQYF,TGCAGTGCGGGTTGGACTAACTCCTACGAGCAGTACTTC
TRBJ1-6,TRBV6-2/TRBV6-3,TRBD1,few,CASSPGQYHSPLHF,TGTGCCAGCAGTCCGGGACAGTACCATTCACCCCTCCACTTT
TRBJ2-7,TRBV12-3/TRBV12-4,TRBD2,many,CASSSTGTSFHEQYF,TGTGCCAGCAGTTCCACCGGGACTAGTTTCCACGAGCAGTACTTC
TRBJ1-5,TRBV29-1,-,many,CSASQGTGQPQHF,TGCAGCGCTTCACAGGGTACGGGTCAGCCCCAGCATTTT
TRBJ2-7,TRBV7-8,TRBD2,many,CASSFRGGSGSSYEQYF,TGTGCCAGCAGCTTCCGAGGGGGTAGCGGGAGTTCCTACGAGCAGTACTTC
TRBJ1-4,TRBV6-5,-,-,CASSFTGPANEKLFF,TGTGCCAGCAGTTTCACCGGGCCCGCTAATGAAAAACTGTTTTTT
TRBJ1-1,TRBV6-1,-,once,CASKEPRGAGYTEAFF,TGTGCCAGCAAGGAACCCCGAGGGGCAGGGTACACTGAAGCTTTCTTT
TRBJ1-1,TRBV11-2,TRBD1,few,CASGLPTGSFCTEAFF,TGTGCCAGCGGGCTTCCGACAGGGTCTTTTTGCACTGAAGCTTTCTTT
TRBJ2-7,TRBV12-3/TRBV12-4,-,many,CASSLRQIRIYEQYF,TGTGCCAGCAGTTTAAGACAGATTAGGATTTACGAGCAGTACTTC
TRBJ1-6,TRBV6-5,TRBD1,many,CASSTNQGVVNNSPLHF,TGTGCCAGCAGTACCAACCAGGGGGTAGTAAATAATTCACCCCTCCACTTT
TRBJ2-5,TRBV11-2,-,many,CASSSGSQETQYF,TGTGCCAGCAGCTCAGGGTCGCAAGAGACCCAGTACTTC
TRBJ2-2,TRBV12-3/TRBV12-4,-,many,CASYSRTGELFF,TGTGCCAGCTATAGCCGCACCGGGGAGCTGTTTTTT
TRBJ2-7,TRBV6-1,TRBD2,few,CASRNLAGGPYEQYF,TGTGCCAGCAGGAATTTAGCGGGAGGGCCCTACGAGCAGTACTTC
TRBJ2-4,TRBV6-4,-,-,CASSEKGEWERVYIKYF,TGTGCCAGCAGTGAGAAGGGAGAGTGGGAGCGGGTTTACATTAAGTACTTC
TRBJ2-2,TRBV19,-,many,CASMDVGNTGELFF,TGTGCCAGTATGGACGTCGGCAACACCGGGGAGCTGTTTTTT
TRBJ2-7,TRBV6-5,-,many,CASSRDVYEQYF,TGTGCCAGCAGCCGGGACGTATACGAGCAGTACTTC
TRBJ1-2,TRBV20-1,-,many,CSASPQYRGYTF,TGCAGTGCTAGTCCGCAGTATCGCGGCTACACCTTC
TRBJ1-1,TRBV18,TRBD1,few,CASSPRQGEGKDTEAFF,TGTGCCAGCTCACCACGACAGGGGGAGGGAAAAGACACTGAAGCTTTCTTT
TRBJ2-1,TRBV11-2,-,-,CASSLGEGVVEYNEQFF,TGTGCCAGCAGCTTAGGTGAGGGGGTAGTTGAGTACAATGAGCAGTTCTTC
TRBJ2-7,TRBV12-3/TRBV12-4,-,many,CASSSPYRDYEQYF,TGTGCCAGCAGTTCGCCCTACAGGGACTACGAGCAGTACTTC
TRBJ2-7,TRBV7-8,TRBD1,many,CASRLEGPRQGFGEQYF,TGTGCCAGCAGGCTAGAGGGCCCCCGACAGGGTTTCGGGGAGCAGTACTTC
TRBJ1-2,TRBV6-1,TRBD1,many,CASIALGQNFNYGYTF,TGTGCCAGCATTGCCTTGGGACAGAACTTTAACTATGGCTACACCTTC
TRBJ1-1,TRBV30,-,many,CAWTQGTGTEAFF,TGTGCCTGGACCCAGGGGACGGGCACTGAAGCTTTCTTT